The TCR beta chain described here comes from a study of blood T cells in healthy people across ages. CDR1 is MNHEY, CDR2 SVGEGT, per germline. The CDR3 contains 15 residues. Trimming pared 4 bases from V and 4 bases from J, leaving 16 bases between. The authors ran a second PCR of about 7 to 11 cycles using a sample-barcoded 5' primer and a J-beta primer mix. Using its own MiXCR run on the 5' RACE reads, TCRdb lists one record per CDR3 protein. The sample shows fewer than 700,000 distinct CDR3 sequences, less than 45% of them seen only once. This clonotype has just a few counts. This sequence was found in a man at least 80 years old in good health. The sample comprised blood. The gene calls are TRBV6-2 or TRBV6-3 and TRBJ1-2, with D perhaps TRBD1 (5 bases). CDR3 bases: TGTGCCAGCAGTTTAGCCACCGGGACGGCCTATGGCTACACCTTC. This codes for CASSLATGTAYGYTF.